This T cell receptor beta chain appears in the sequencing data of a study of blood T cell repertoires in COVID-19. About the study: Researchers got acute and convalescent COVID-19 samples from the United States, Italy and Spain. T cells, B-cell-depleted T cells, or PBMCs provided the cDNA or gDNA that served as material.

This clone came up once. This CDR3 is 13 amino acids long. Germline-derived CDR1 and CDR2 are MNHEY and SVGAGI. The V and J ends lost 6 bases and 5 bases respectively, with 10 bases between them. Original handling: Reference gene primer amplification gave nucleated cell count estimates. Profiled with immunoSEQ multiplex PCR; TCRdb holds only in-frame clones, not every one. The DNA was the basis for D and trimming; V, J and clone size are from that table. The sample includes approximately 94,000 clones, around 90% of them seen just once. The sequence derives from a woman in her sixties or seventies with acute or convalescent COVID-19. Sequenced input: peripheral blood. The rearrangement joins TRBV6-5 to TRBJ1-4; possibly TRBD1 for D (6 bases). CDR3 sequence reads: CASRDSINEKLFF. In nucleotides, the CDR3 is TGTGCCAGCAGGGACAGTATAAATGAAAAACTGTTTTTT.